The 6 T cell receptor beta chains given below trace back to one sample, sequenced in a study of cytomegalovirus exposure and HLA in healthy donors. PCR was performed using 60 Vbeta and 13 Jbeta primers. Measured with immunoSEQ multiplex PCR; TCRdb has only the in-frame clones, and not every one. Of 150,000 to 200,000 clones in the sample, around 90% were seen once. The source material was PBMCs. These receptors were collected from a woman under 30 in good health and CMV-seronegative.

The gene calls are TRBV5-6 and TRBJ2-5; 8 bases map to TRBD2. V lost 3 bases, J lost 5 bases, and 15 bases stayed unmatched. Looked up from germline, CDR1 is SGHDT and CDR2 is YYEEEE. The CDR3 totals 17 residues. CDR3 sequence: CASSSVRYGGGRETQYF. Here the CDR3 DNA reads TGTGCCAGCAGCTCTGTCCGCTACGGCGGGGGGCGTGAGACCCAGTACTTC.

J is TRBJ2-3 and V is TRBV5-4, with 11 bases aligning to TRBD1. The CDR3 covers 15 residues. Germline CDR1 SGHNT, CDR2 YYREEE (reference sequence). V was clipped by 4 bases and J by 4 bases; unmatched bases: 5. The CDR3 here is CASSTPGQGADTQYF. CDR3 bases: TGTGCCAGCAGCACGCCGGGACAGGGGGCAGATACGCAGTATTTT. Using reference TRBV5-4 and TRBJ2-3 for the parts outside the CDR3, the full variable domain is ETGVTQSPTHLIKTRGQQVTLRCSSQSGHNTVSWYQQALGQGPQFIFQYYREEENGRGNFPPRFSGLQFPNYSSELNVNALELDDSALYLCASSTPGQGADTQYFGPGTRLTVL.

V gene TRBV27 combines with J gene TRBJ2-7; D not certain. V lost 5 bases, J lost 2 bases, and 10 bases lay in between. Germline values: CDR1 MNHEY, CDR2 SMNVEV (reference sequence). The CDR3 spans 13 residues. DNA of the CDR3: TGTGCCAGCAGTCGACTCACCCCCTACGAGCAGTACTTC. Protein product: CASSRLTPYEQYF.

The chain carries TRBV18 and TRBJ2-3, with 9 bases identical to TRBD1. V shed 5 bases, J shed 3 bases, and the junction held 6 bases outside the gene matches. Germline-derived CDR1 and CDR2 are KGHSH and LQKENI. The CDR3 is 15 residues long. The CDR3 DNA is TGTGCCAGCTCAGCAACCGGGACAGGGACAGATACGCAGTATTTT. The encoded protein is CASSATGTGTDTQYF.

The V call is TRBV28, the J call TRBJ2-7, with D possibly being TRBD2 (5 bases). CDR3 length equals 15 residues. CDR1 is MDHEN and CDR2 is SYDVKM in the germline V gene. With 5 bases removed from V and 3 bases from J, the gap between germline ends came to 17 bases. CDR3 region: CASSPDWAGGYEQYF. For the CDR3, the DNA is TGTGCCAGCAGTCCGGACTGGGCGGGTGGCTACGAGCAGTACTTC.

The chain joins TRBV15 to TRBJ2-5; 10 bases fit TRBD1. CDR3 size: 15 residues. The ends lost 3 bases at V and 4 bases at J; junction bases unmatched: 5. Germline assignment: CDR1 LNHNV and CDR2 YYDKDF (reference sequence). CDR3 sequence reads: CATSRERTGGETQYF. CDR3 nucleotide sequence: TGTGCCACCAGCAGGGAAAGGACAGGGGGAGAGACCCAGTACTTC.